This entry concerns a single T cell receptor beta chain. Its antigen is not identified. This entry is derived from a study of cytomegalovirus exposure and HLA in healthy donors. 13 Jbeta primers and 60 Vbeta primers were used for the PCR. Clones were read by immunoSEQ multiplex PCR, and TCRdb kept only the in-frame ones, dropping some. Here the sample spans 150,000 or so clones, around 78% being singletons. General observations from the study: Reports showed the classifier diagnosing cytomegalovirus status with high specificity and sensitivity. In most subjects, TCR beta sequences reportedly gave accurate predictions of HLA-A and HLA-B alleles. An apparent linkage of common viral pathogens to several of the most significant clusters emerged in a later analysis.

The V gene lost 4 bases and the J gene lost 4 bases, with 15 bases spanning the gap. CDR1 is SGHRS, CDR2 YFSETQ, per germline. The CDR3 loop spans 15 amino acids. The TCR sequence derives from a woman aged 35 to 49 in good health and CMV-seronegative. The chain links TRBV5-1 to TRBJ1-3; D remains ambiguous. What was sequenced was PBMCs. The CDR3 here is CASSDQRGGGNTIYF. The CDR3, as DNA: TGCGCCAGCAGCGACCAACGGGGTGGGGGAAACACCATATATTTT.